The entry below gives a single T cell receptor (beta chain) sequence along with its context. Its target is not known. As the sequencing template, cDNA was produced by extracting RNA and reverse transcribing it. The assay was immunoSEQ multiplex PCR, and TCRdb's table has in-frame clones only and misses some. The top ten clones hold roughly a sixth of a sample with some 95,000 clones, roughly 40% of them seen once. Germline-derived CDR1 and CDR2 are MDHEN and SYDVKM. The CDR3 runs 17 residues. Trimming removed 4 bases from V and 3 bases from J; junction bases left unmatched: 12. Treatment indicated: oral pan-JAK inhibitor, 5-10 mg twice daily. These data are taken from a study of CD8+ T cells in alopecia areata. Findings and limits, study-wide: Resident alphabeta T cells of normal skin are also sequenced in scalp samples.

The specimen was CD8+ T cells sorted from blood, collected at week 24, from a patient treated with tofacitinib. This TCR was sampled from a human donor with alopecia areata. The rearrangement joins TRBV28 to TRBJ2-5; TRBD2 aligns across 9 bases. The CDR3 bases are TGTGCCAGCAGTTCACGGGAGAGGGGACTAGCAGAAGAGACCCAGTACTTC. Its translation: CASSSRERGLAEETQYF. The entire variable domain, with the rest obtained from reference TRBV28 and TRBJ2-5, is as follows: DVKVTQSSRYLVKRTGEKVFLECVQDMDHENMFWYRQDPGLGLRLIYFSYDVKMKEKGDIPEGYSVSREKKERFSLILESASTNQTSMYLCASSSRERGLAEETQYFGPGTRLLVL.